Shown below are 27 T cell receptor beta chains from a single sample sequenced in a study of HIV-infected patients and healthy controls (dated by TCRdb to the mid-2010s). Follow-up blood from HIV-infected patients was collected roughly three months, about 14 weeks, after antiretroviral therapy began. Whole blood was used without cell fractionation, so the repertoire reflected all unsorted peripheral T cells. Libraries were built with 5' RACE. The sequencer listed for this sample is Illumina MiSeq. Using SuperScript III with primers targeting the alpha and beta constant regions, around 550 ng of RNA was reverse transcribed. Separate libraries for the alpha and beta chains were generated through chain-specific third strand synthesis that incorporated multiplexing indices. The raw public reads went through TCRdb reprocessing: fastp at Q25, MiXCR clone calling, in-frame beta chains kept. Every entry covers one CDR3 protein and lists the most common genes and DNA from its rows. Present in this sample are some 20,000 distinct CDR3 sequences, 7.5% to 10% of which were seen just once. The ten largest clones take up 21% of the sample.

Source: blood, taken during antiretroviral therapy. These TCRs come from an adult with HIV infection.

This clonotype was detected ten times or more. The chain combines TRBV11-2 with TRBJ1-5; D gene ambiguous. This CDR3 is 13 amino acids long. Germline loops: CDR1 SGHAT, CDR2 FQNNGV. V dropped 0 bases and J dropped 5 bases, with 5 bases sitting between them. CDR3 sequence reads: CASSLDGDQPQHF. The CDR3 bases are TGTGCCAGCAGCTTAGATGGGGATCAGCCCCAGCATTTT.

The sample holds a few counts of this clonotype. The chain links TRBV11-2 to TRBJ1-2; D is undetermined. The ends were cut back, 1 base at V and 2 bases at J, with 8 bases in the middle. The CDR3 totals 14 residues. Germline values: CDR1 SGHAT, CDR2 FQNNGV. CDR3 sequence reads: CASSLGALNYGYTF. CDR3 sequence (DNA): TGTGCCAGCAGCTTAGGAGCCCTAAACTATGGCTACACCTTC.

This clonotype was detected a few times. The J gene is TRBJ1-4, the V gene TRBV20-1; 7 nucleotides align to TRBD1. V lost 3 bases and J lost 2; bases outside the gene matches: 6. This CDR3 is built from 15 residues. CDR1 and CDR2 from the germline V gene are DFQATT and SNEGSKA (reference sequence). The CDR3 region is CSARTRGFTNEKLFF. The CDR3 region has the DNA TGCAGTGCTAGGACCAGGGGGTTCACTAATGAAAAACTGTTTTTT.

The chain employs TRBV6-1 and TRBJ1-1; D call uncertain. V was clipped by 2 bases and J by 3 bases, with 10 bases between them. CDR1 MNHNS and CDR2 SASEGT come from the germline V gene. This CDR3 is built from 14 residues. This CDR3 is CASSESRIYTEAFF. DNA of the CDR3: TGTGCCAGCAGTGAAAGTCGGATCTACACTGAAGCTTTCTTT.

The sample holds many counts of this clonotype. This chain connects TRBV11-2 to TRBJ1-6; D not resolved. CDR1 is SGHAT and CDR2 is FQNNGV in the germline V gene. Deletions cut 0 bases from V and 7 bases from J, with 13 bases between. The CDR3 spans 16 residues. The CDR3 DNA sequence: TGTGCCAGCAGCTTAGAACGTCACCTGGGGAATTCACCCCTCCACTTT. Amino acids: CASSLERHLGNSPLHF.

At least ten counts were recorded for this clonotype. The chain carries TRBV7-9 and TRBJ2-5, with D possibly TRBD2 on 5 matching bases. Germline V gives CDR1 SEHNR, CDR2 FQNEAQ (reference sequence). This CDR3 has 14 residues. V was shortened by 3 bases and J by 1 base, with 9 bases between the two germline ends. The CDR3 sequence is CASSFTSTQETQYF. CDR3 sequence (DNA): TGTGCCAGCAGCTTCACTAGTACCCAAGAGACCCAGTACTTC.

This clonotype came up many times. The V gene is TRBV28, the J gene TRBJ1-2; possibly TRBD1 for D (5 bases). Germline V CDR1 and CDR2: MDHEN, SYDVKM. The CDR3 covers 14 residues. Trimming took off 2 bases at V and 7 bases at J, with 14 bases between the two ends. As DNA, the CDR3 is TGTGCCAGCAGTTTACAGCAGGGCTCGGGTGGCTACACCTTC. This gives the protein CASSLQQGSGGYTF.

By share, this clonotype counts as medium-sized (0.01 to 0.1%). The rearrangement links TRBV29-1 to TRBJ2-5; D remains ambiguous. Germline assignment: CDR1 SQVTM and CDR2 ANQGSEA. CDR3 length: 14 residues. The ends were cut back, 0 bases at V and 4 bases at J, with 12 bases in the middle. The CDR3 bases are TGCAGCGTTGAAGATCCTGGGTTCGGAGAGACCCAGTACTTC. Its translation is CSVEDPGFGETQYF.

Ten or more counts support this clonotype. The chain couples TRBV30 to TRBJ2-7; 11 bases match TRBD1. Germline CDR1 and CDR2: GTSNPN and SVGIG (reference sequence). The CDR3 spans 13 residues. The junction had 0 bases not matched to a gene; V was cut back by 5 bases and J by 0 bases. The CDR3 here is CAWGQGASYEQYF. CDR3 nucleotides: TGTGCCTGGGGACAGGGGGCCTCCTACGAGCAGTACTTC.

This clonotype was detected ten times or more. J is TRBJ2-1 and V is TRBV7-9; 8 nucleotides agree with TRBD2. This CDR3 is built from 16 residues. Germline-derived CDR1 and CDR2 are SEHNR and FQNEAQ (reference sequence). With 0 bases clipped from V and 4 bases from J, the junction kept 5 bases outside the gene matches. The CDR3 DNA follows: TGTGCCAGCAGCTTAGCGGGCCCTAGCGGGTACAATGAGCAGTTCTTC. Its protein is CASSLAGPSGYNEQFF.

This clonotype has a count of ten or more. This sequence joins TRBV19 and TRBJ1-4, with D perhaps TRBD1 (5 bases). The V end lost 8 bases, the J end lost 8 bases, and 15 bases lay between the germline ends. This CDR3 has 13 residues. The V gene's germline CDR1 is LNHDA and CDR2 SQIVND (reference sequence). This CDR3 reads CASDGRDPEKLFF. For the CDR3, the DNA is TGTGCCAGTGACGGCAGGGACCCCGAAAAACTGTTTTTT.

The table lists this clonotype with many counts. The gene calls are TRBV13 and TRBJ2-1; D is perhaps TRBD1 or TRBD2 (5 bases each). The CDR3 is 15 residues long. Germline V CDR1 and CDR2: PRHDT, FYEKMQ (reference sequence). With 4 bases removed from V and 1 base from J, the gap between germline ends came to 11 bases. CDR3 DNA sequence: TGTGCCAGCAGCTCTGTGGGGGAATCCTACAATGAGCAGTTCTTC. Its translation is CASSSVGESYNEQFF.

This clonotype has only a few counts. The rearrangement joins TRBV27 to TRBJ2-1; TRBD2 agrees at 7 bases. The CDR3 spans 15 residues. CDR1 is MNHEY, CDR2 SMNVEV, per germline (reference sequence). Germline trimming cut 0 bases from V and 7 bases from J; bases unmatched to any gene: 6. The chain's CDR3 is CASSLSEASGNEQFF. The CDR3, as DNA: TGTGCCAGCAGTTTATCAGAGGCTAGCGGTAATGAGCAGTTCTTC.

This clonotype is judged medium-sized. The CDR3 here is CASSVGAETPEQYF. For the CDR3, the DNA is TGTGCCAGCAGCGTAGGGGCCGAGACTCCCGAGCAGTACTTC. This sequence joins TRBV9 and TRBJ2-7, with D uncertain. CDR1 is SGDLS, CDR2 YYNGEE, per germline. The CDR3 has 14 residues. V was pared by 0 bases and J by 6 bases, with 13 bases between.

This rearrangement joins TRBV5-1 to TRBJ2-5, with D unclear. The CDR3 spans 15 residues. The V end lost 0 bases, the J end lost 1 base, and 10 bases lay between the germline ends. Germline V lookup: CDR1 SGHRS, CDR2 YFSETQ. The CDR3 is CASSLAVGPQETQYF. Written as DNA, the CDR3 is TGCGCCAGCAGCTTGGCGGTGGGCCCCCAAGAGACCCAGTACTTC.

This clonotype was picked up many times. The chain carries TRBV27 and TRBJ1-1; D is unclear. The germline V gene has CDR1 MNHEY and CDR2 SMNVEV (reference sequence). V lost 3 bases to trimming and J lost 1 base, with 12 bases between them. CDR3 length equals 15 residues. CDR3 bases: TGTGCCAGCAGTTTTCACGGAGGGCAGAACACTGAAGCTTTCTTT. It is translated as CASSFHGGQNTEAFF.

The table lists this clonotype with many counts. The chain recombines TRBV10-2 with TRBJ2-1; possibly TRBD2 for D (5 bases). This CDR3 is built from 15 residues. CDR1 and CDR2 from the germline V gene are WSHSY and SAAADI. The germline V and J ends were trimmed by 3 bases and 6 bases, with 15 bases remaining between them. In nucleotides, the CDR3 is TGCGCCAGCAGTGAAAGGGAGCAGTTTCGCAATGAGCAGTTCTTC. This translates into CASSEREQFRNEQFF.

The chain carries TRBV20-1 and TRBJ2-1; D is ambiguous. The CDR3 is 15 residues long. V gave up 1 base and J gave up 8 bases, with 18 bases separating them. Germline-derived CDR1 and CDR2 are DFQATT and SNEGSKA (reference sequence). The CDR3 DNA follows: TGCAGTGCTAGAGTTCGTCAAACAAGACCCCATGAGCAGTTCTTC. It translates to CSARVRQTRPHEQFF.

This clonotype was picked up many times. The rearrangement links TRBV4-1 to TRBJ2-7; tentatively, D is TRBD1 (5 bases). Trimming removed 4 bases at V and 4 bases at J, with 20 bases between. This CDR3 contains 16 residues. In germline, CDR1 is MGHRA, CDR2 YSYEKL. The DNA of the CDR3 is TGCGCCAGCAGCCCTCTTGAGGCAGGGCTACCTTACGAGCAGTACTTC. Translation: CASSPLEAGLPYEQYF.

This clonotype was seen many times. The chain uses TRBV28 and TRBJ1-2; D perhaps matches TRBD1 (5 bases). Germline V lookup: CDR1 MDHEN, CDR2 SYDVKM. The V and J ends lost 8 bases and 8 bases respectively, with 21 bases between them. The CDR3 runs 14 residues. As DNA, the CDR3 is TGTGCCAGCTGGCCGGAGGGACCCCTTAGGGGCTACACCTTC. Translating it yields CASWPEGPLRGYTF.

This clonotype was seen repeatedly, ten times or more. The chain employs TRBV19 and TRBJ2-7; D perhaps matches TRBD2 (6 bases). Trimming took 3 bases from V and 5 from J, leaving 11 bases between them. Germline V CDR1 and CDR2: LNHDA, SQIVND (reference sequence). The CDR3 length is 13 residues. CDR3 in amino acids: CASSIVAANEQYF. The CDR3, as DNA: TGTGCCAGTAGTATTGTAGCGGCCAACGAGCAGTACTTC.

This clonotype was recorded many times. This rearrangement joins TRBV11-2 to TRBJ1-1, with no clear D. Germline loops: CDR1 SGHAT, CDR2 FQNNGV. Trimming removed 1 base from V and 7 bases from J, with 10 bases in between. The CDR3 extends over 13 amino acids. CDR3: CASSLAAVREAFF. The CDR3 DNA sequence: TGTGCCAGCAGCTTAGCGGCAGTCCGTGAAGCTTTCTTT.

This clonotype was counted ten times or more. The rearrangement joins TRBV27 to TRBJ1-5; possibly TRBD1 for D (5 bases). The CDR3 is made up of 13 amino acids. V lost 5 bases and J lost 5, with 10 bases in between. CDR1 is MNHEY and CDR2 is SMNVEV in the germline V gene (reference sequence). The CDR3 is CASSMGRDQPQHF. DNA for the CDR3: TGTGCCAGCAGTATGGGGCGAGATCAGCCCCAGCATTTT.

This clonotype was found many times. The rearrangement links TRBV5-1 to TRBJ2-5; no definite D call. Per the germline V gene, CDR1 is SGHRS and CDR2 is YFSETQ. CDR3 length: 13 amino acids. V shed 4 bases and J shed 3 bases, with 10 bases lying between them. The CDR3 spells CASSPAMEETQYF. The CDR3 DNA is TGCGCCAGCAGCCCCGCGATGGAAGAGACCCAGTACTTC.

This clonotype has a count of ten or more. The CDR3 region has the DNA TGTGCCAGCAGCTTCAGCGTTAAGGATAACTACTCACCCCTCCACTTT. Amino acid sequence: CASSFSVKDNYSPLHF. V gene TRBV7-8 combines with J gene TRBJ1-6; no clear D gene. The CDR3 runs to 16 residues. CDR1 and CDR2 from the germline V gene are SGHVS and FQNEAQ. V gave up 3 bases and J gave up 10 bases, with 19 bases separating them.

This clonotype was counted ten times or more. The chain is built from TRBV18 and TRBJ2-1; 12 bases fit TRBD2. From germline, CDR1 is KGHSH and CDR2 LQKENI. This CDR3 has 15 residues. The trim removed 2 bases at V and 5 bases at J, leaving 1 base unmatched. CDR3 DNA: TGTGCCAGCTCACCAACTAGCGGGAGGAACAATGAGCAGTTCTTC. Translating it yields CASSPTSGRNNEQFF. Combining the CDR3 with reference TRBV18 and TRBJ2-1 gives the whole variable domain NAGVMQNPRHLVRRRGQEARLRCSPMKGHSHVYWYRQLPEEGLKFMVYLQKENIIDESGMPKERFSAEFPKEGPSILRIQQVVRGDSAAYFCASSPTSGRNNEQFFGPGTRLTVL.

This clonotype was detected many times. The chain joins TRBV12-3 or TRBV12-4 to TRBJ2-2; D is possibly TRBD2 (6 bases). CDR3 length: 18 residues. Trimming took 8 bases from V and 1 from J, leaving 23 bases between them. CDR3 bases: TGTGCCAGCTTAGGACGTCTGGTGGCGGGACTGAACACCGGGGAGCTGTTTTTT. This encodes CASLGRLVAGLNTGELFF.